The 9 T cell receptor beta chains below all came from one sample that was sequenced in a study of blood T cells in healthy people across ages (dated by TCRdb to about 2015). The method behind the library was 5' RACE. For sequencing, an Illumina HiSeq 2500 was employed. A second roughly 6 to 12 cycle PCR used a sample-barcoded 5' primer and a J-beta primer mix. TCRdb reprocessing: public reads trimmed at Q25 with fastp, clones called with MiXCR, in-frame beta chains kept. Each entry is one CDR3 protein sequence, shown with its most common DNA and genes. The table for this sample lists about 2 million distinct CDR3 sequences; about 50% of them were counted only once. Roughly 2% of the sample comes from the top ten. The sequenced sample was blood. These receptors came from a woman between 40 and 55 years old in good health.

The chain recombines TRBV6-2 or TRBV6-3 with TRBJ1-5; D might be TRBD1 (6 bases). The germline V and J ends were trimmed by 8 bases and 0 bases, with 20 bases remaining between them. This CDR3 has 17 amino acids. From germline, CDR1 is MNHEY and CDR2 SVGEGT. CDR3 coding DNA: TGTGCCAGCGGACCAACCCAGGGGTGGTATAGCAATCAGCCCCAGCATTTT. It encodes CASGPTQGWYSNQPQHF.

Notes on this clonotype: At one end the junction does not follow the germline gene, possibly because of a read error. This chain links TRBV11-3 with TRBJ1-6; D possibly corresponds to TRBD1 (5 bases). CDR3 length: 15 amino acids. Germline CDR1 is SGHNT and CDR2 is YENEEA. The DNA of the CDR3 is TGTACCAGCAGGTCTCGGGACCAAGGAAATTCACCCCTCCACTTT. It specifies CTSRSRDQGNSPLHF.

A single count supports this clonotype. With a much larger clone just one base away, this may be a read error. The chain is built from TRBV7-8 and TRBJ2-3; perhaps TRBD2 as D (5 bases). In germline, CDR1 is SGHVS, CDR2 FQNEAQ. This CDR3 is 15 amino acids long. V was clipped by 6 bases and J by 8 bases, with 21 bases between them. CDR3 sequence: CASSIQGLDGGTQYF. The CDR3 nucleotides read TGTGCCAGCAGTATACAAGGGCTTGATGGAGGTACGCAGTATTTT. Together with reference TRBV7-8 and TRBJ2-3, the CDR3 gives the full variable domain: GAGVSQSPRYKVAKRGQDVALRCDPISGHVSLFWYQQALGQGPEFLTYFQNEAQLDKSGLPSDRFFAERPEGSVSTLKIQRTQQEDSAVYLCASSIQGLDGGTQYFGPGTRLTVL.

The chain combines TRBV28 with TRBJ2-4; D remains unclear. The CDR3 is 14 residues long. From germline, CDR1 is MDHEN and CDR2 SYDVKM. The ends were cut back, 5 bases at V and 2 bases at J, with 10 bases in the middle. CDR3 DNA: TGTGCCAGCAGTGTTTCCGGATCCAAAAACATTCAGTACTTC. This gives the protein CASSVSGSKNIQYF.

This sequence joins TRBV7-2 and TRBJ2-3, with 8 bases identical to TRBD2. V trimming: 9 bases; J trimming: 4 bases; junction bases outside the gene matches: 9. The CDR3 has 14 amino acids. Germline V gives CDR1 SGHTA, CDR2 FQGNSA. CDR3 nucleotide sequence: TGTGCCAGTCGTATTGGACTAGCCGCAGATACGCAGTATTTT. This translates into CASRIGLAADTQYF.

In this sample, this clonotype turned up a few times. The DNA for the CDR3 is TGCAGCGTCGGGACAGGGGGCTACTACGAGCAGTACTTC. This codes for CSVGTGGYYEQYF. This chain uses TRBV29-1 with TRBJ2-7; 12 bases align to TRBD1. The CDR3 is 13 residues long. The V segment lost 6 bases and the J segment 3 bases; nucleotides outside the gene matches: 3. The germline V gene has CDR1 SQVTM and CDR2 ANQGSEA.

This clonotype appeared a few times. The gene calls are TRBV7-9 and TRBJ2-7; D gene ambiguous. This CDR3 comprises 16 residues. With 5 bases removed from V and 0 bases from J, the gap between germline ends came to 17 bases. Germline V gene lookup returns CDR1 SEHNR and CDR2 FQNEAQ (reference sequence). Written as DNA, the CDR3 is TGTGCCAGCAGCCTGTCATCCGGTGCCTCCTCCTACGAGCAGTACTTC. This translates into CASSLSSGASSYEQYF.

This chain links TRBV4-3 with TRBJ1-1, with 7 bases identical to TRBD1. Germline CDR1 reads LGHNA; CDR2 reads YSLEER. CDR3 size: 17 residues. The V segment lost 0 bases and the J segment 1 base; nucleotides outside the gene matches: 8. CDR3 nucleotides: TGCGCCAGCAGCCAAGATGGGCCAGGGGGAACGAACACTGAAGCTTTCTTT. Amino acids: CASSQDGPGGTNTEAFF.

The chain uses TRBV29-1 and TRBJ2-5, with 8 nucleotides matching TRBD2. J lost 5 bases, V lost 5 bases, and 7 bases had no gene match. The germline V gene has CDR1 SQVTM and CDR2 ANQGSEA. This CDR3 is built from 13 residues. DNA of the CDR3: TGCAGCGTTTTCGGGGGGGCCAGGGAGACCCAGTACTTC. Translated, it gives CSVFGGARETQYF.